Sequencing of this T cell receptor beta chain was carried out in a study of technical replicates of blood from a few donors. Clones were read by immunoSEQ multiplex PCR, and TCRdb kept only the in-frame ones, dropping some. The data show 60,000 to 90,000 clones, 95% seen once. This sequence originates from a human donor in good health. The sample comprised T cells isolated from PBMCs.

The CDR3 DNA sequence: TGTGCCATCAGTGCCCCAACAGAGAACACTGAAGCTTTCTTT. It is translated as CAISAPTENTEAFF. The gene calls are TRBV10-3 and TRBJ1-1; D remains unclear. Germline V gives CDR1 ENHRY, CDR2 SYGVKD. The CDR3 contains 14 residues. Between the trimmed V and J ends, which lost 4 bases and 1 base, there was a span of 10 bases.